The 12 T cell receptor beta chains in this list originate from one sample, sequenced in a study of blood T cell repertoires in COVID-19 (dated by TCRdb to the early 2020s). The library was obtained by the immunoSEQ multiplex PCR assay. As stored in TCRdb, this immuneACCESS dataset retains in-frame rearrangements with V and J assigned. A fraction of the clones does not appear; measured against another copy, unresolved V genes explain less than half of the discrepancy, and the remainder lacks a known reason. The sample table lists about 400,000 clones, around 87% of them with a count of one. The ten biggest clones cover 1.9% of the sample. The sequencing input was PBMCs or T cells enriched from blood (not recorded which). The receptors stem from a middle-aged man in a cohort exposed to, infected with or recovered from COVID-19 (not recorded which).

This clone has just a few counts. The chain carries TRBV6-1 and TRBJ1-2, with D tentatively TRBD1 (6 bases). The germline gives CDR1 MNHNS, CDR2 SASEGT. The CDR3 consists of 15 residues. Trimming left V 1 base short and J 4 bases short, with 13 bases between. CDR3 residues: CASSEGLGGAYGYTF. Written as DNA, the CDR3 is TGTGCCAGCAGTGAAGGGCTCGGGGGGGCCTATGGCTACACCTTC.

This clone appeared a single time. The V and J genes are TRBV10-1 and TRBJ2-1; TRBD1 matches at 7 bases. Looked up from germline, CDR1 is WNHNN and CDR2 is SYGVQD (reference sequence). Losses at the gene ends were 0 bases for V and 7 bases for J; bases not matched to a gene: 0. The CDR3 is made up of 13 amino acids. The CDR3 DNA is TGCGCCAGCAGTGAGTCGGGACAGAATGAGCAGTTCTTC. The encoded protein is CASSESGQNEQFF.

This clone was seen only once. The chain links TRBV7-6 to TRBJ1-2, with D possibly being TRBD1 (6 bases). This CDR3 region has 15 residues. Germline V lookup: CDR1 SGHVS, CDR2 FNYEAQ. V lost 5 bases, J lost 2 bases, and 15 bases lay in between. Here the CDR3 DNA reads TGTGCCAGCAGCCTCAGAGGGGGTGGAAACTATGGCTACACCTTC. Translating gives CASSLRGGGNYGYTF.

The chain joins TRBV3-1 (or the pseudogene TRBV3-2) to TRBJ2-1, with D perhaps matching TRBD2 (6 bases). CDR1 LGHDT and CDR2 YNNKEL come from the germline V gene (reference sequence). This CDR3 contains 15 residues. V shed 6 bases and J shed 7 bases, with 19 bases lying between them. Here the CDR3 reads CASRRDSGLSNEQFF. Here the CDR3 DNA reads TGTGCCAGCAGACGGGACTCCGGGCTCAGTAATGAGCAGTTCTTC.

V gene TRBV25-1 combines with J gene TRBJ2-7, with 7 bases that match TRBD1. The CDR3 length is 16 residues. Germline V lookup: CDR1 MGHDK, CDR2 SYGVNS. V dropped 4 bases and J dropped 2; count of bases not matched to a gene: 11. The CDR3 is CASSANTGAIPYEQYF. The CDR3, as DNA: TGTGCCAGCAGTGCCAACACAGGGGCCATACCCTACGAGCAGTACTTC.

The chain carries TRBV2 and TRBJ1-5; D might be TRBD1 (6 bases). CDR3 length equals 14 residues. CDR1 is SNHLY, CDR2 FYNNEI, per germline. The V and J ends lost 8 bases and 1 base respectively, with 12 bases between them. CDR3: CASSNRESNQPQHF. For the CDR3, the DNA is TGTGCCAGCTCGAACAGGGAGAGCAATCAGCCCCAGCATTTT.

CDR3 in DNA: TGTGCCAGCAGCGCCCGCCAAGGACAGGTTAATTCACCCCTCCACTTT. This encodes CASSARQGQVNSPLHF. This chain uses TRBV2 with TRBJ1-6; 7 bases agree with TRBD1. V lost 6 bases to trimming and J lost 6 bases; unmatched junction nucleotides: 11. The CDR3 contains 16 residues. CDR1 and CDR2 (germline): SNHLY, FYNNEI.

The chain links TRBV2 to TRBJ2-1; TRBD1 matches at 7 bases. CDR1 and CDR2 (germline): SNHLY, FYNNEI. The CDR3 spans 14 residues. V lost 7 bases to trimming and J lost 0 bases; unmatched junction nucleotides: 3. The CDR3 sequence: CASKQGSSYNEQFF. CDR3 DNA sequence: TGTGCCAGCAAACAGGGGAGCTCCTACAATGAGCAGTTCTTC.

Regarding this clone: This same CDR3 is encoded by further DNA sequences in the sample. The rearrangement links TRBV3-1 (or the pseudogene TRBV3-2) to TRBJ2-3; TRBD1 matches at 10 bases. The CDR3 length is 14 residues. The V and J ends lost 5 bases and 3 bases, in that order; junction bases with no gene match: 2. CDR1 and CDR2 from the germline V gene are LGHDT and YNNKEL (reference sequence). CDR3 nucleotide sequence: TGTGCCAGCAGCACGGGACAGGGGACAGATACGCAGTATTTT. Translation: CASSTGQGTDTQYF.

J is TRBJ2-7 and V is TRBV6-5; no reliable D call. This CDR3 has 15 residues. With 0 bases removed from V and 3 bases from J, the gap between germline ends came to 12 bases. Germline lookup yields CDR1 MNHEY and CDR2 SVGAGI. For the CDR3, the DNA is TGTGCCAGCAGTTACTCGTTCACCGAGAGCTACGAGCAGTACTTC. Translated, it gives CASSYSFTESYEQYF.

The chain has TRBV7-2 and TRBJ1-4; TRBD1 matches at 10 bases. This CDR3 spans 15 amino acids. The junction had 4 bases not matched to a gene; V was cut back by 1 base and J by 8 bases. From germline, CDR1 is SGHTA and CDR2 FQGNSA. The CDR3 DNA follows: TGTGCCAGCAGCTTAGGGGACAGGGGACGAGAAAAACTGTTTTTT. Translated: CASSLGDRGREKLFF.

The chain couples TRBV6-5 to TRBJ2-5; 7 nucleotides line up with TRBD1. Trimming at V came to 7 bases and at J to 3 bases, leaving 5 bases not matched to a gene. The germline V gene has CDR1 MNHEY and CDR2 SVGAGI. CDR3 length: 13 residues. The CDR3 here is CASKQGNEETQYF. DNA of the CDR3: TGTGCCAGCAAACAGGGGAACGAAGAGACCCAGTACTTC.